This T cell receptor (beta chain) was found in a study of response to subunit inactivated influenza vaccine. J gave up 7 bases and V 4 bases, and 9 bases lay outside the gene matches. Germline V lookup: CDR1 SQVTM, CDR2 ANQGSEA. The CDR3 spans 14 residues. One entry per CDR3 protein results from TCRdb running MiXCR on the RT-PCR reads. The sample contains approximately 200,000 distinct CDR3 sequences, under 15% of which appear only once. The TCR was taken from a man aged 50 to 59 who received an inactivated influenza vaccine. The material sequenced was CD8+ T cells sorted from PBMCs, taken 5 to 6 days after vaccination. The chain uses TRBV29-1 and TRBJ2-2, with 7 bases that match TRBD2. CDR3 region: CSVASIGRDGELFF. The CDR3 bases are TGCAGCGTTGCGTCCATTGGGAGGGACGGGGAGCTGTTTTTT.